Below are 23 T cell receptor beta chains sequenced from a single sample in a study of T cells in Graves' hyperthyroidism and ophthalmopathy. There were TCR beta CDR3 regions amplified from RNA transcripts. Primed by the HTBI set, a first-round RT-PCR was run on the TCR CDR3. A single record per CDR3 protein comes from TCRdb applying MiXCR to the multiplex PCR reads. This sample has about 610,000 distinct CDR3 sequences, with approximately 15% found just once. The specimen sequenced was blood. Every receptor here comes from a woman aged 40 to 49 with Graves' ophthalmopathy.

The genes are TRBV28 and TRBJ1-5; the D gene is possibly TRBD1 (5 bases). The germline CDR1 and CDR2 sequences are MDHEN and SYDVKM. The CDR3 has 14 amino acids. V was pared by 4 bases and J by 4 bases, with 11 bases between. The CDR3 nucleotides read TGTGCCAGCAGTTCCGCAGGGTTAAATCAGCCCCAGCATTTT. Its translation: CASSSAGLNQPQHF.

The chain is built from TRBV7-9 and TRBJ2-1; D is perhaps TRBD1 (6 bases). The CDR3 consists of 12 residues. Germline V gives CDR1 SEHNR, CDR2 FQNEAQ (reference sequence). With 5 bases removed from V and 10 bases from J, the gap between germline ends came to 12 bases. In nucleotides, the CDR3 is TGTGCCAGCAGCCCAGGGGACGGCGAGCAGTTCTTC. This sequence encodes CASSPGDGEQFF. Supplemented by reference TRBV7-9 and TRBJ2-1, the full variable domain reads DTGVSQNPRHKITKRGQNVTFRCDPISEHNRLYWYRQTLGQGPEFLTYFQNEAQLEKSRLLSDRFSAERPKGSFSTLEIQRTEQGDSAMYLCASSPGDGEQFFGPGTRLTVL.

Details on this clonotype: It may be a read error: a sequence one base away is much more abundant. J is TRBJ2-7 and V is TRBV3-1; 8 nucleotides align to TRBD1. With V trimmed by 3 bases and J by 2 bases, 3 bases remained unmatched. Germline lookup yields CDR1 LGHDT and CDR2 YNNKEL (reference sequence). This CDR3 is 14 amino acids long. The CDR3 region is CASSQSRGPYEQYF. The CDR3 nucleotides are TGTGCCAGCAGCCAGAGCAGGGGGCCCTACGAGCAGTACTTC.

This clonotype was seen only a few times. The chain joins TRBV7-9 to TRBJ1-1, with D hard to call. With 6 bases removed from V and 5 bases from J, the gap between germline ends came to 13 bases. The germline gives CDR1 SEHNR, CDR2 FQNEAQ (reference sequence). This CDR3 contains 13 residues. The CDR3 here is CASRSWGETEAFF. The CDR3 DNA follows: TGTGCCAGCAGATCGTGGGGAGAGACTGAAGCTTTCTTT.

This clonotype was counted many times. V usage is TRBV7-2 and J usage is TRBJ1-6, with a possible D match to TRBD1 (5 bases). This CDR3 has 15 amino acids. The V end was cut by 6 bases, the J end by 0 bases, with 9 bases between. Germline V gene sequence: CDR1 SGHTA, CDR2 FQGNSA. CDR3 region: CASRGGGSYNSPLHF. CDR3 bases: TGTGCCAGCAGGGGGGGAGGCTCCTATAATTCACCCCTCCACTTT.

This clonotype was counted between two and nine times. J is TRBJ2-1 and V is TRBV9; D gene ambiguous. CDR1 and CDR2 from the germline V gene are SGDLS and YYNGEE. Trimming shortened V by 2 bases and J by 8 bases, and 14 bases separated the two germline ends. The CDR3 consists of 14 residues. Here the CDR3 DNA reads TGTGCCAGCAGCGTGCGGCCTAACTTCGATGAGCAGTTCTTC. Translation: CASSVRPNFDEQFF. Supplemented by reference TRBV9 and TRBJ2-1, the full variable domain reads DSGVTQTPKHLITATGQRVTLRCSPRSGDLSVYWYQQSLDQGLQFLIQYYNGEERAKGNILERFSAQQFPDLHSELNLSSLELGDSALYFCASSVRPNFDEQFFGPGTRLTVL.

This chain links TRBV20-1 with TRBJ2-7; TRBD2 agrees at 9 bases. From germline, CDR1 is DFQATT and CDR2 SNEGSKA (reference sequence). The CDR3 covers 15 residues. V was pared by 5 bases and J by 5 bases, with 13 bases of the junction left unmatched. CDR3: CSAPSGAGGKNEQYF. CDR3 bases: TGCAGTGCTCCCAGCGGAGCGGGGGGTAAGAACGAGCAGTACTTC.

This clonotype was detected only a few times. V and J are TRBV3-1 and TRBJ2-1, with 8 bases identical to TRBD1. CDR1 is LGHDT and CDR2 is YNNKEL in the germline V gene (reference sequence). The V gene end was trimmed by 3 bases and the J gene end by 2 bases; junction bases not matched to a gene: 3. This CDR3 spans 15 amino acids. The CDR3 protein is CASSHDRGTYNEQFF. CDR3 in DNA: TGTGCCAGCAGCCACGACAGGGGCACCTACAATGAGCAGTTCTTC.

This clonotype was observed many times. The chain combines TRBV7-3 with TRBJ2-5; TRBD1 agrees at 9 bases. V lost 4 bases and J lost 1; bases outside the gene matches: 16. The CDR3 totals 19 residues. From germline, CDR1 is SGHTA and CDR2 FQGTGA. The CDR3 here is CASSSRADRGLSLQETQYF. The CDR3 coding sequence is TGTGCCAGCAGCTCCCGGGCGGACAGGGGTCTCTCCCTCCAAGAGACCCAGTACTTC.

The chain has TRBV20-1 and TRBJ2-1; 8 bases match TRBD1. The germline V gene encodes CDR1 DFQATT and CDR2 SNEGSKA (reference sequence). The CDR3 covers 14 residues. Trimming cost V 5 bases and J 7 bases; bases outside gene matches: 10. The chain's CDR3 is CSARNLDRANEQFF. CDR3 coding DNA: TGCAGTGCTCGGAACTTGGACAGGGCAAATGAGCAGTTCTTC.

This clonotype was recorded many times. The chain joins TRBV28 to TRBJ2-1; D may be TRBD1 (6 bases). The germline V gene encodes CDR1 MDHEN and CDR2 SYDVKM. This CDR3 comprises 12 residues. V lost 5 bases to trimming and J lost 12 bases, with 14 bases between them. CDR3 DNA sequence: TGTGCCAGCAGTGAACAGGGTCGGGGGCAGTTCTTC. This gives the protein CASSEQGRGQFF. Looking up the rest from reference TRBV28 and TRBJ2-1 gives the full variable domain: DVKVTQSSRYLVKRTGEKVFLECVQDMDHENMFWYRQDPGLGLRLIYFSYDVKMKEKGDIPEGYSVSREKKERFSLILESASTNQTSMYLCASSEQGRGQFFGPGTRLTVL.

This sequence joins TRBV6-5 and TRBJ2-1; D is uncertain. Germline values: CDR1 MNHEY, CDR2 SVGAGI. Deletions cut 1 base from V and 9 bases from J, with 7 bases between. The length of the CDR3 is 12 residues. The CDR3 nucleotides read TGTGCCAGCAGTTACTTCGGTCTTGAGCAGTTCTTC. Translation gives CASSYFGLEQFF.

A few counts support this clonotype. V and J are TRBV28 and TRBJ2-7; D gene ambiguous. The CDR3 sequence is 13 residues long. Germline lookup yields CDR1 MDHEN and CDR2 SYDVKM. Trimming took 5 bases from V and 3 from J, leaving 11 bases between them. CDR3 in amino acids: CASSLPGGYEQYF. In nucleotides, the CDR3 is TGTGCCAGCAGTCTCCCGGGCGGCTACGAGCAGTACTTC.

The rearrangement links TRBV6-1 to TRBJ2-1; 7 positions match TRBD2. V was clipped by 6 bases and J by 5 bases; unmatched bases: 7. The CDR3 consists of 14 residues. Germline lookup yields CDR1 MNHNS and CDR2 SASEGT. The CDR3 loop reads CASSLAALHNEQFF. CDR3 coding DNA: TGTGCCAGCAGCCTAGCGGCCCTACACAATGAGCAGTTCTTC.

To note about this clonotype: It may be a read error: a sequence one base away is much more abundant. The rearrangement uses TRBV4-2 and TRBJ2-5; D is ambiguous. Germline values: CDR1 LGHNA, CDR2 YNFKEQ. The CDR3 spans 13 residues. Trimming removed 0 bases from V and 5 bases from J, with 7 bases in between. This CDR3 is CASSQDYWETQYF. CDR3 DNA: TGTGCCAGCAGCCAAGATTATTGGGAGACCCAGTACTTC.

Written as DNA, the CDR3 is TGTGCCAGTAGTCAGCGGACGCCAGGACTAGCGGGGACCTCCTACGAGCAGTACTTC. Amino acid sequence: CASSQRTPGLAGTSYEQYF. The V gene is TRBV19, the J gene TRBJ2-7; TRBD2 matches 12 bases. The V segment lost 5 bases and the J segment 0 bases; nucleotides outside the gene matches: 14. This CDR3 has 19 amino acids. CDR1 LNHDA and CDR2 SQIVND come from the germline V gene (reference sequence).

There are many counts of this clonotype. This chain uses TRBV11-2 with TRBJ2-1; 9 bases map to TRBD2. This CDR3 region has 15 residues. V dropped 1 base and J dropped 4; count of bases not matched to a gene: 2. The V gene's germline CDR1 is SGHAT and CDR2 FQNNGV. The CDR3 DNA reads as TGTGCCAGCAGCTTAGTAGCGGGGGTGTACAATGAGCAGTTCTTC. Residues: CASSLVAGVYNEQFF.

This chain links TRBV7-3 with TRBJ1-6; 11 nucleotides line up with TRBD1. The J segment lost 7 bases and the V segment lost 4 bases, leaving 6 bases of the junction unmatched. CDR1 and CDR2 from the germline V gene are SGHTA and FQGTGA. The CDR3 consists of 16 residues. Here the CDR3 reads CASSSQGQGGNSPLHF. For the CDR3, the DNA is TGTGCCAGCAGCTCGCAGGGACAGGGGGGAAATTCACCCCTCCACTTT. Together with reference TRBV7-3 and TRBJ1-6, the CDR3 gives the full variable domain: GAGVSQTPSNKVTEKGKYVELRCDPISGHTALYWYRQSLGQGPEFLIYFQGTGAADDSGLPNDRFFAVRPEGSVSTLKIQRTERGDSAVYLCASSSQGQGGNSPLHFGNGTRLTVT.

This clonotype was counted many times. The chain employs TRBV2 and TRBJ1-1; D gene ambiguous. Trimming left V 10 bases short and J 1 base short, with 10 bases between. The germline V gene has CDR1 SNHLY and CDR2 FYNNEI. This CDR3 has 12 amino acids. In DNA, the CDR3 is TGTGCCATAAGGCAAGGGAACACTGAAGCTTTCTTT. This translates into CAIRQGNTEAFF.

This rearrangement joins TRBV5-8 to TRBJ1-4, with 7 bases identical to TRBD1. The CDR3 is made up of 17 amino acids. Per the germline V gene, CDR1 is SGHTS and CDR2 is YDEGEE. V trimming: 3 bases; J trimming: 6 bases; junction bases outside the gene matches: 14. The CDR3 loop is CASSSLQGTPEDEKLFF. The CDR3 DNA sequence: TGTGCCAGCAGCTCGCTACAGGGGACTCCGGAAGATGAAAAACTGTTTTTT.

This clonotype was counted a few times. The chain couples TRBV18 to TRBJ2-5, with D possibly matching TRBD2 (6 bases). CDR1 and CDR2 from the germline V gene are KGHSH and LQKENI. Trimming took off 2 bases at V and 4 bases at J, with 17 bases between the two ends. The CDR3 spans 16 residues. CDR3 coding DNA: TGTGCCAGCTCACCATTGGAGGGCGAGGCTCCAGAGACCCAGTACTTC. Residues: CASSPLEGEAPETQYF.

For this clonotype: The junction departs from the called germline gene at one end, perhaps through a read error. V and J are TRBV12-3 or TRBV12-4 and TRBJ1-6; the match to TRBD1 covers 7 bases. The CDR3 contains 14 residues. The CDR3 DNA reads TGTGCCAGCACTCCAGGGGGTTTTAATTCACCCCCCCACTTT. It specifies CASTPGGFNSPPHF.

This clonotype was seen more than once but under ten times. The junction departs from germline at one end; a sequencing error may be responsible. The chain combines TRBV20-1 with TRBJ1-5; the D gene is possibly TRBD1 (5 bases). This CDR3 region has 15 residues. The germline CDR1 and CDR2 sequences are DFQATT and SNEGSKA (reference sequence). CDR3 in amino acids: CSARRGSYSDQPQHF. CDR3 bases: TGCAGTGCTAGGAGGGGTTCCTATAGCGATCAGCCCCAGCATTTT.